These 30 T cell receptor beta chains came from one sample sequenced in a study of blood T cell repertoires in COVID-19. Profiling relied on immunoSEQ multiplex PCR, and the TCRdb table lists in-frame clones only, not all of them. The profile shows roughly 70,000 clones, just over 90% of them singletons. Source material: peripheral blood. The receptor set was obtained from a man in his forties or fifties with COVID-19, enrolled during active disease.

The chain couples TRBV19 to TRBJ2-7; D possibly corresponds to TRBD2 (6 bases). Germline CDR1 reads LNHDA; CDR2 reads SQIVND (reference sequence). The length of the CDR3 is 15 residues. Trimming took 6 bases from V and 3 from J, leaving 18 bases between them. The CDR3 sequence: CASSSVGAGNYEQYF. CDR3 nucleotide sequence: TGTGCCAGTAGCAGTGTTGGGGCGGGGAACTACGAGCAGTACTTC.

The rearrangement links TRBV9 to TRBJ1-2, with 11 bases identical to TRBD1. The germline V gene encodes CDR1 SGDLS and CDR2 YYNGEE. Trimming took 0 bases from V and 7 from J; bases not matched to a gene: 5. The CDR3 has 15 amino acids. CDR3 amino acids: CASSVVTGTGGGYTF. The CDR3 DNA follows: TGTGCCAGCAGCGTAGTGACTGGGACAGGGGGTGGCTACACCTTC.

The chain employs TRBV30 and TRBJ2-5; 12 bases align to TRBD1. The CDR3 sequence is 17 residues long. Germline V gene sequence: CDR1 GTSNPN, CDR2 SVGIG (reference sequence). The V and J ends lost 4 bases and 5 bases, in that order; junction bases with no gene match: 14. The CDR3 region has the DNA TGTGCCTGGACTGGGGGGATTGGGACAGGGGGCAGGGAGACCCAGTACTTC. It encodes CAWTGGIGTGGRETQYF.

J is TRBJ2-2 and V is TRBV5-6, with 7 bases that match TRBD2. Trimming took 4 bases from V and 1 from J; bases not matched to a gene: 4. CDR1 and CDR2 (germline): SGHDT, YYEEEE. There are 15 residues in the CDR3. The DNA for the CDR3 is TGTGCCAGCAGCGTACTAGCGAGGAACACCGGGGAGCTGTTTTTT. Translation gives CASSVLARNTGELFF.

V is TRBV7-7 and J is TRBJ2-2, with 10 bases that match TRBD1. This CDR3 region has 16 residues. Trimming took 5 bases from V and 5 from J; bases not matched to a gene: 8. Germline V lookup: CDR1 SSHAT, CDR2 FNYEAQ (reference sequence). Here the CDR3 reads CASSPVDRGHTGELFF. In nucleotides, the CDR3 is TGTGCCAGCAGCCCCGTTGACAGGGGGCATACCGGGGAGCTGTTTTTT.

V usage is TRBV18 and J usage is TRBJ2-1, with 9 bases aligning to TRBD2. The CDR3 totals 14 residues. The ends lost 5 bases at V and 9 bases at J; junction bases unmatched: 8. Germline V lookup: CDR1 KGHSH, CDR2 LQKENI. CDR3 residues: CASSFGTSFSEQFF. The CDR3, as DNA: TGTGCCAGCTCATTTGGGACTAGCTTTAGTGAGCAGTTCTTC. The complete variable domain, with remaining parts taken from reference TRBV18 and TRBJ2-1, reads NAGVMQNPRHLVRRRGQEARLRCSPMKGHSHVYWYRQLPEEGLKFMVYLQKENIIDESGMPKERFSAEFPKEGPSILRIQQVVRGDSAAYFCASSFGTSFSEQFFGPGTRLTVL.

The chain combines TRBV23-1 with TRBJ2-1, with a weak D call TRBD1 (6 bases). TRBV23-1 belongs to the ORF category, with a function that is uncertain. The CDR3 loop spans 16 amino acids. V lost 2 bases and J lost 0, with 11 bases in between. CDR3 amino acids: CASSQPGQGSYNEQFF. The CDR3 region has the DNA TGCGCCAGCAGTCAACCGGGACAAGGCTCCTACAATGAGCAGTTCTTC.

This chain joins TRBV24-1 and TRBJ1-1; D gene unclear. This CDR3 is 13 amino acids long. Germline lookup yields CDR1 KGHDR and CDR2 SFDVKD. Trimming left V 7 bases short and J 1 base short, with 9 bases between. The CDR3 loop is CATRMASNTEAFF. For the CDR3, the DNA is TGTGCCACCAGGATGGCCTCGAACACTGAAGCTTTCTTT.

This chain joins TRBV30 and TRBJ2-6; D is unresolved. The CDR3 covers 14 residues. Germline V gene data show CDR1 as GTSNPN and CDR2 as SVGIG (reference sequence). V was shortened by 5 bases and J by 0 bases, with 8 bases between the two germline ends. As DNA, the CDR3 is TGTGCCTGGGGTAGTTACTCTGGGGCCAACGTCCTGACTTTC. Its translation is CAWGSYSGANVLTF.

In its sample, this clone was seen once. The CDR3 DNA reads TGTGCCAGCAGTTTCAGGACTGGAGCCTACGAGCAGTACGTC. Translated: CASSFRTGAYEQYV. The chain uses TRBV6-5 and TRBJ2-7; D perhaps matches TRBD2 (5 bases). The V end was cut by 4 bases, the J end by 2 bases, with 12 bases between. This CDR3 spans 14 amino acids. Germline V gene lookup returns CDR1 MNHEY and CDR2 SVGAGI.

Written as DNA, the CDR3 is TGCGCCAGCAGCCATCCTGGACTAGCGGGACAGGAGACCCAGTACTTC. It encodes CASSHPGLAGQETQYF. This chain uses TRBV4-1 with TRBJ2-5, with TRBD2 matching 12 bases. Germline-derived CDR1 and CDR2 are MGHRA and YSYEKL. This CDR3 has 16 amino acids. Trimming cost V 3 bases and J 5 bases; bases outside gene matches: 7.

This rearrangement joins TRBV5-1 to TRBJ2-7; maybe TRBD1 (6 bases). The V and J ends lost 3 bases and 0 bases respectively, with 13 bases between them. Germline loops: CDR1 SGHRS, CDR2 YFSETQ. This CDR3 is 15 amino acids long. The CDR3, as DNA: TGCGCCAGCAGCTCAGGGGTTCCGAACTCCTACGAGCAGTACTTC. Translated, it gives CASSSGVPNSYEQYF.

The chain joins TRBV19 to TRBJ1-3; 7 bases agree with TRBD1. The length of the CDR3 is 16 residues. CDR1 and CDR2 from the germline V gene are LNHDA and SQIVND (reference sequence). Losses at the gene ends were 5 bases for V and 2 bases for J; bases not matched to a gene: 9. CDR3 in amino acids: CASSPRQGLTGNTIYF. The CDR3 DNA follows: TGTGCCAGTAGTCCCCGACAGGGCCTCACTGGAAACACCATATATTTT.

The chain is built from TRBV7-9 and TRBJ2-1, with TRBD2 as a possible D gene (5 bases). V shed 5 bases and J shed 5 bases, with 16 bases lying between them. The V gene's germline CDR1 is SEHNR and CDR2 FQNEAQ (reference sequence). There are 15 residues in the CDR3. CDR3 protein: CASSPSRLKNNEQFF. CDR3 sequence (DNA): TGTGCCAGCAGCCCCTCGAGACTAAAAAACAATGAGCAGTTCTTC.

The DNA of the CDR3 is TGTGCCAGCAGCGTAGCTAGCGGGAGTGGCACCGGGGAGCTGTTTTTT. Residues: CASSVASGSGTGELFF. The gene calls are TRBV9 and TRBJ2-2, with 10 bases aligning to TRBD2. J was trimmed by 4 bases and V by 0 bases; bases with no gene match: 3. The CDR3 consists of 16 residues. From germline, CDR1 is SGDLS and CDR2 YYNGEE.

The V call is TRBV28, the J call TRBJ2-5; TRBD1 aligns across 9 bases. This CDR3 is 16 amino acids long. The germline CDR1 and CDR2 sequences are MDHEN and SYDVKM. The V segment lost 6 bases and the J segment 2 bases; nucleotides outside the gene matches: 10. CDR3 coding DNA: TGTGCCAGCAGCTGGGGACAGGGAGGATCTCAAGAGACCCAGTACTTC. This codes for CASSWGQGGSQETQYF.

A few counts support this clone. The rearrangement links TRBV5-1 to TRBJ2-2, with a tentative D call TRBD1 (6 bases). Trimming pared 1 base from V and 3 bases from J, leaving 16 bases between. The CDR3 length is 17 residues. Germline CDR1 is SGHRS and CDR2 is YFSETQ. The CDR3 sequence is CASSLRNRAGDTGELFF. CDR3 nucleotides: TGCGCCAGCAGCTTGCGTAACAGGGCTGGGGACACCGGGGAGCTGTTTTTT.

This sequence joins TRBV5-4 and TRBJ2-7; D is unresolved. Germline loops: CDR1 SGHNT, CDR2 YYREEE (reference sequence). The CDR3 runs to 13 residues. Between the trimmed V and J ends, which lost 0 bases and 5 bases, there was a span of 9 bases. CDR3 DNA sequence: TGTGCCAGCAGCTTGGCCCTGTCCCACGAGCAGTACTTC. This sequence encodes CASSLALSHEQYF.

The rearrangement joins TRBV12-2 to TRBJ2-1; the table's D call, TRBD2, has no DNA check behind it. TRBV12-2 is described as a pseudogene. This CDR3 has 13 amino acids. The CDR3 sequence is CASRLYSGDEQFF. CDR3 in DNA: TGTGCAAGTCGCTTATACTCGGGGGATGAGCAGTTCTTC.

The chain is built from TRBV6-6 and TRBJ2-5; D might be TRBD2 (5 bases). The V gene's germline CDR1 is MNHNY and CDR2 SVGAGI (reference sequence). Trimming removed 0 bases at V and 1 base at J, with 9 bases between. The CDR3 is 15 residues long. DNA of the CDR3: TGTGCCAGCAGTTACTCGACTACGGGCCAAGAGACCCAGTACTTC. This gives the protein CASSYSTTGQETQYF.

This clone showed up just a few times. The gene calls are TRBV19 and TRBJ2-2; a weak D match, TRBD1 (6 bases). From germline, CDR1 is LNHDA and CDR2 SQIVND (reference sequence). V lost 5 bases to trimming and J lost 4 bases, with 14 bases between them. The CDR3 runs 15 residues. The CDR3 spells CASSPRRGATGELFF. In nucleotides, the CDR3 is TGTGCCAGTAGTCCTCGCAGGGGTGCCACCGGGGAGCTGTTTTTT.

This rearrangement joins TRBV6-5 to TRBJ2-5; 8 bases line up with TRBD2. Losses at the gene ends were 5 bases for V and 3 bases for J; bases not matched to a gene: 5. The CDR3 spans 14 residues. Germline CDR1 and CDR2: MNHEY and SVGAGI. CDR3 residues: CASSPGTRKETQYF. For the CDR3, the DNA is TGTGCCAGCAGTCCCGGGACTAGGAAAGAGACCCAGTACTTC.

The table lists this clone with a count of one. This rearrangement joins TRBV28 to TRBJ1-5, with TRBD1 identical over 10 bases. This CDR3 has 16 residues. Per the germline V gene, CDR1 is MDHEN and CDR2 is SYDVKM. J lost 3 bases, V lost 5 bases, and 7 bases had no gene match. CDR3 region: CASSPRTGGNNQPQHF. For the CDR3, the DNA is TGTGCCAGCAGTCCTCGGACAGGGGGTAACAATCAGCCCCAGCATTTT.

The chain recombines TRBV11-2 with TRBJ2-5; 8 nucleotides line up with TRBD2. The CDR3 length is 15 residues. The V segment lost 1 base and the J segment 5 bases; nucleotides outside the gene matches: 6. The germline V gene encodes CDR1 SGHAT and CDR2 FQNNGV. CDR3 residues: CASSLAGGSVETQYF. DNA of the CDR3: TGTGCCAGCAGCTTAGCGGGAGGGAGTGTGGAGACCCAGTACTTC. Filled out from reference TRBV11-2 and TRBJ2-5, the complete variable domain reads EAGVAQSPRYKIIEKRQSVAFWCNPISGHATLYWYQQILGQGPKLLIQFQNNGVVDDSQLPKDRFSAERLKGVDSTLKIQPAKLEDSAVYLCASSLAGGSVETQYFGPGTRLLVL.

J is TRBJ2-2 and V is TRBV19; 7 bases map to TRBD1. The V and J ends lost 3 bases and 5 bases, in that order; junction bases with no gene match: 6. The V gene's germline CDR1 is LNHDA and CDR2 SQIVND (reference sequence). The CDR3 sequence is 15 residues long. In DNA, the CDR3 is TGTGCCAGTAGTATTCGACAGGGTAGAACCGGGGAGCTGTTTTTT. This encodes CASSIRQGRTGELFF.

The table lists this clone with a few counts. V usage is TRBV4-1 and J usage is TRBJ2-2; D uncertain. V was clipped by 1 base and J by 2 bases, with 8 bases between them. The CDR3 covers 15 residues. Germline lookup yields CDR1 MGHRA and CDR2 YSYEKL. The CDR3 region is CASSQGLQNTGELFF. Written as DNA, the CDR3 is TGCGCCAGCAGCCAAGGGCTCCAAAACACCGGGGAGCTGTTTTTT.

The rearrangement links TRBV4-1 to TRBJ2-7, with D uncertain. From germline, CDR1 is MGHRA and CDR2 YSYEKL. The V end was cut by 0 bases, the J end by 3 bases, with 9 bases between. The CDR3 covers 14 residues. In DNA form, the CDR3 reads TGCGCCAGCAGCCAAGACCAGGTTTACTACGAGCAGTACTTC. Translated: CASSQDQVYYEQYF.

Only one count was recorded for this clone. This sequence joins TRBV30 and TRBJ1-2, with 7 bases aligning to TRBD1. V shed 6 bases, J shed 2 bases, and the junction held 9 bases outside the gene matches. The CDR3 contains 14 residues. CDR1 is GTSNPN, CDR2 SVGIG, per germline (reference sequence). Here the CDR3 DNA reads TGTGCCTGTCATAGGGAACAGGGGAACTATGGCTACACCTTC. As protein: CACHREQGNYGYTF.

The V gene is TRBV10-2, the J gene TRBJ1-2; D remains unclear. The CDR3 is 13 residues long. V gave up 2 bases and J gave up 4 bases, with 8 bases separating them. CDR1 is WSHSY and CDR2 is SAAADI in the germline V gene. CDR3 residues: CASSEDSLYGYTF. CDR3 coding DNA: TGCGCCAGCAGTGAGGATTCACTCTATGGCTACACCTTC.

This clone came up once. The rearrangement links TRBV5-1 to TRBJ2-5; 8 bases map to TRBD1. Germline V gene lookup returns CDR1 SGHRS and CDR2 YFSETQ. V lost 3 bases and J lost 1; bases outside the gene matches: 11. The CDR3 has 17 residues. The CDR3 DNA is TGCGCCAGCAGCTCGCCGCCGGGACAGGCTATCCAAGAGACCCAGTACTTC. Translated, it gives CASSSPPGQAIQETQYF. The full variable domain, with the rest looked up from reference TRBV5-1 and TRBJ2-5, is KAGVTQTPRYLIKTRGQQVTLSCSPISGHRSVSWYQQTPGQGLQFLFEYFSETQRNKGNFPGRFSGRQFSNSRSEMNVSTLELGDSALYLCASSSPPGQAIQETQYFGPGTRLLVL.